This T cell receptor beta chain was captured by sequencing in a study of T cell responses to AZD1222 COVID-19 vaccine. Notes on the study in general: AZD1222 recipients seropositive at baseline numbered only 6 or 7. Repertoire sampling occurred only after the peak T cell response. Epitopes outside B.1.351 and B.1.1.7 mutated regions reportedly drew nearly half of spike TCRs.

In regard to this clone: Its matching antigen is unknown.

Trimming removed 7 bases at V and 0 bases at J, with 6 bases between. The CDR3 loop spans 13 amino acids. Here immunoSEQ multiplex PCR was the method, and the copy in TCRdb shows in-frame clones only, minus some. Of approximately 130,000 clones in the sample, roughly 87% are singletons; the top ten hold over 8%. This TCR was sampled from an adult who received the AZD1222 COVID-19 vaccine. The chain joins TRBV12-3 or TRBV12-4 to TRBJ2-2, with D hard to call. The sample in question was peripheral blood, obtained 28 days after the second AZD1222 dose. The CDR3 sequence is CASIRTNTGELFF. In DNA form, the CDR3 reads TGTGCCAGCATAAGGACGAACACCGGGGAGCTGTTTTTT.